The 23 T cell receptor beta chains given below trace back to one sample, sequenced in a study of PD-1 blockade in classical Hodgkin lymphoma. TCRdb's table, derived via immunoSEQ multiplex PCR, lists solely in-frame clones and lacks some. The table records some 64,000 clones, about 91% of them present only once. Brentuximab vedotin exposure varied among the patients, all of whom had relapsed after autologous stem cell transplantation. The sample consisted of peripheral blood mononuclear cells (PBMCs), taken at baseline. All receptors derive from a human donor with classical Hodgkin lymphoma.

The chain has TRBV18 and TRBJ2-5; a weak D match, TRBD1 (5 bases). Germline assignment: CDR1 KGHSH and CDR2 LQKENI. Trimming pared 2 bases from V and 1 base from J, leaving 8 bases between. The CDR3 has 14 amino acids. The CDR3, as DNA: TGTGCCAGCTCACCAGGGCAGGGCCAAGAGACCCAGTACTTC. This encodes CASSPGQGQETQYF.

The V gene is TRBV28, the J gene TRBJ1-5; TRBD1 aligns across 7 bases. The CDR3 extends over 15 amino acids. The trim removed 2 bases at V and 9 bases at J, leaving 10 bases unmatched. The germline gives CDR1 MDHEN, CDR2 SYDVKM. In DNA, the CDR3 is TGTGCCAGCAGTTTAAATCAGGGGGGCGCGCTGCCCCAGCATTTT. Protein: CASSLNQGGALPQHF. The entire variable domain, with the rest obtained from reference TRBV28 and TRBJ1-5, is as follows: DVKVTQSSRYLVKRTGEKVFLECVQDMDHENMFWYRQDPGLGLRLIYFSYDVKMKEKGDIPEGYSVSREKKERFSLILESASTNQTSMYLCASSLNQGGALPQHFGDGTRLSIL.

The count of this clone is one. This sequence joins TRBV7-3 and TRBJ2-5; 8 positions match TRBD1. V shed 5 bases, J shed 3 bases, and the junction held 2 bases outside the gene matches. This CDR3 comprises 13 residues. Germline CDR1 and CDR2: SGHTA and FQGTGA. In nucleotides, the CDR3 is TGTGCCAGCAGCCCGACAGGGGAAGAGACCCAGTACTTC. This gives the protein CASSPTGEETQYF.

The gene calls are TRBV4-2 and TRBJ2-2; the D gene is possibly TRBD2 (5 bases). CDR3 length: 16 residues. The germline gives CDR1 LGHNA, CDR2 YNFKEQ. With 4 bases removed from V and 2 bases from J, the gap between germline ends came to 14 bases. The CDR3 loop is CASSPIIAGNTGELFF. CDR3 in DNA: TGTGCCAGCAGCCCGATTATTGCGGGCAACACCGGGGAGCTGTTTTTT.

This clone was counted once. This chain links TRBV7-2 with TRBJ2-3, with a possible D match to TRBD2 (6 bases). The CDR3 totals 15 residues. Trimming pared 2 bases from V and 0 bases from J, leaving 9 bases between. CDR1 is SGHTA and CDR2 is FQGNSA in the germline V gene. The CDR3 here is CASSLNGGSTDTQYF. CDR3 nucleotide sequence: TGTGCCAGCAGCTTAAACGGGGGAAGCACAGATACGCAGTATTTT.

V gene TRBV12-5 combines with J gene TRBJ2-1; D gene uncertain. CDR3 length: 17 residues. Trimming shortened V by 3 bases and J by 0 bases, and 15 bases separated the two germline ends. The germline gives CDR1 LGHNT, CDR2 FRNRAP. In DNA, the CDR3 is TGTGCTAGTGGTTTTAAGGGCCTACGGTACTCCTACAATGAGCAGTTCTTC. It translates to CASGFKGLRYSYNEQFF.

This clone occurred a few times. This chain links TRBV5-1 with TRBJ1-6; D is unresolved. The CDR3 covers 13 residues. Germline V gene lookup returns CDR1 SGHRS and CDR2 YFSETQ. Trimming pared 3 bases from V and 10 bases from J, leaving 11 bases between. The CDR3 bases are TGCGCCAGCAGCTACCGGACGGACTCACCCCTCCACTTT. Translated: CASSYRTDSPLHF.

The chain recombines TRBV10-1 with TRBJ1-1; D is undetermined. CDR3 size: 17 residues. V lost 8 bases to trimming and J lost 0 bases, with 22 bases between them. CDR1 and CDR2 (germline): WNHNN, SYGVQD (reference sequence). The CDR3 spells CASSMSGLGSVNTEAFF. CDR3 DNA: TGCGCCAGCTCGATGAGTGGGCTGGGGTCGGTGAACACTGAAGCTTTCTTT.

The chain employs TRBV4-2 and TRBJ2-5; 8 nucleotides align to TRBD2. Germline CDR1 is LGHNA and CDR2 is YNFKEQ. The CDR3 length is 16 residues. J lost 5 bases, V lost 2 bases, and 10 bases had no gene match. The CDR3 sequence: CASSQPEAGAGETQYF. CDR3 sequence (DNA): TGTGCCAGCAGCCAACCCGAAGCGGGGGCGGGGGAGACCCAGTACTTC.

The V call is TRBV6-6, the J call TRBJ2-7, with TRBD2 matching over 7 bases. The CDR3 totals 12 residues. Germline loops: CDR1 MNHNY, CDR2 SVGAGI (reference sequence). With V trimmed by 5 bases and J by 6 bases, 4 bases remained unmatched. In DNA form, the CDR3 reads TGTGCCAGCAGTATACCGGGGGGCGAGCAGTACTTC. The encoded protein is CASSIPGGEQYF.

The gene calls are TRBV6-6 and TRBJ1-1; a weak D match, TRBD1 (5 bases). The CDR3 runs to 15 residues. CDR1 and CDR2 (germline): MNHNY, SVGAGI (reference sequence). The V end was cut by 5 bases, the J end by 4 bases, with 17 bases between. The CDR3 nucleotides are TGTGCCAGCAGTACCCCTCAGGGAGAGGGCACTGAAGCTTTCTTT. Translation gives CASSTPQGEGTEAFF.

The rearrangement joins TRBV25-1 to TRBJ2-5; tentative D call: TRBD2 (5 bases). This CDR3 spans 15 amino acids. Deletions cut 2 bases from V and 2 bases from J, with 12 bases between. Germline V lookup: CDR1 MGHDK, CDR2 SYGVNS. The DNA of the CDR3 is TGTGCCAGCAGTGAAATCGGGATAAATCAAGAGACCCAGTACTTC. Translating gives CASSEIGINQETQYF.

This clone appeared a few times. V and J are TRBV6-1 and TRBJ1-5, with 8 nucleotides matching TRBD1. This CDR3 has 19 residues. The germline V gene has CDR1 MNHNS and CDR2 SASEGT. V trimming: 4 bases; J trimming: 0 bases; junction bases outside the gene matches: 14. This CDR3 is CASSVQGGQMGFSNQPQHF. The CDR3 coding sequence is TGTGCCAGCAGTGTACAGGGGGGGCAGATGGGTTTTAGCAATCAGCCCCAGCATTTT.

J is TRBJ2-5 and V is TRBV7-2; 10 positions match TRBD2. The CDR3 runs 14 residues. Germline V gene sequence: CDR1 SGHTA, CDR2 FQGNSA. Unmatched junction bases numbered 10, after V lost 5 bases and J lost 10 bases. This chain's CDR3 is CASSPSGGGGDQYF. DNA of the CDR3: TGTGCCAGCAGCCCTAGCGGGGGAGGGGGGGACCAGTACTTC. Complete variable domain (other parts from reference TRBV7-2 and TRBJ2-5): GAGVSQSPSNKVTEKGKDVELRCDPISGHTALYWYRQSLGQGLEFLIYFQGNSAPDKSGLPSDRFSAERTGGSVSTLTIQRTQQEDSAVYLCASSPSGGGGDQYFGPGTRLLVL.

V is TRBV28 and J is TRBJ1-1; no clear D. V shed 6 bases and J shed 5 bases, with 13 bases lying between them. Germline loops: CDR1 MDHEN, CDR2 SYDVKM. This CDR3 region has 13 residues. The CDR3, as DNA: TGTGCCAGCAGCAAAAACAGAGTGACTGAAGCTTTCTTT. This translates into CASSKNRVTEAFF.

The DNA of the CDR3 is TGTGCCAGCAGCTCGCTTGGAGGGAACACTGAAGCTTTCTTT. This translates into CASSSLGGNTEAFF. This sequence joins TRBV7-6 and TRBJ1-1, with unresolved D. Trimming cost V 4 bases and J 1 base, with 10 bases left between them. Germline V gives CDR1 SGHVS, CDR2 FNYEAQ. The CDR3 covers 14 residues.

The chain uses TRBV7-9 and TRBJ1-4, with D hard to call. This CDR3 region has 14 residues. From germline, CDR1 is SEHNR and CDR2 FQNEAQ (reference sequence). The V end was cut by 4 bases, the J end by 8 bases, with 14 bases between. The CDR3: CASSSPPFREKLFF. CDR3 DNA sequence: TGTGCCAGCAGCTCCCCCCCGTTCAGGGAAAAACTGTTTTTT.

The CDR3 DNA follows: TGTGCCAGCGGACGGGGAGGGACTCCATATGGCTACACCTTC. It translates to CASGRGGTPYGYTF. The chain combines TRBV27 with TRBJ1-2; D might be TRBD1 (5 bases). This CDR3 contains 14 residues. Germline V CDR1 and CDR2: MNHEY, SMNVEV (reference sequence). The V end lost 8 bases, the J end lost 5 bases, and 18 bases lay between the germline ends.

V gene TRBV2 combines with J gene TRBJ2-5; tentatively, D is TRBD1 (6 bases). The end of the DNA is better explained by TRBJ2-7, so the J call may be wrong. Germline CDR1 SNHLY, CDR2 FYNNEI. The CDR3 spans 12 residues. CDR3 sequence (DNA): TGTGCCAGCAACGCAGGGGTCTACGAGCAGTACTTC. This sequence encodes CASNAGVYEQYF.

The genes are TRBV6-5 and TRBJ1-3; perhaps TRBD1 as D (6 bases). The CDR3 loop spans 16 amino acids. Looked up from germline, CDR1 is MNHEY and CDR2 is SVGAGI. The V and J ends lost 3 bases and 2 bases respectively, with 14 bases between them. The CDR3 sequence: CASSYRVGGPGNTIYF. In nucleotides, the CDR3 is TGTGCCAGCAGTTATCGGGTTGGGGGGCCTGGAAACACCATATATTTT.

The chain links TRBV12-5 to TRBJ1-5, with unresolved D. The V gene's germline CDR1 is LGHNT and CDR2 FRNRAP. Trimming stripped 1 base from V and 7 bases from J, with 17 bases between. CDR3 length: 16 amino acids. CDR3 DNA sequence: TGTGCTAGTGGTTTGGCAATCGGACGGGCGGGACAGCCCCAGCATTTT. The encoded protein is CASGLAIGRAGQPQHF.

CDR3 sequence: CASSLTVLAGRGDEQFF. The CDR3 DNA reads as TGTGCCAGCAGCTTAACAGTACTAGCGGGACGGGGAGATGAGCAGTTCTTC. V is TRBV7-3 and J is TRBJ2-1; TRBD2 aligns across 10 bases. CDR1 is SGHTA and CDR2 is FQGTGA in the germline V gene. V shed 0 bases and J 8 bases; nucleotides not matched to a gene: 10. The CDR3 covers 17 residues.

The chain carries TRBV7-6 and TRBJ2-2; D is unresolved. Between the trimmed V and J ends, which lost 3 bases and 5 bases, there was a span of 10 bases. This CDR3 has 14 amino acids. Germline CDR1 reads SGHVS; CDR2 reads FNYEAQ. DNA of the CDR3: TGTGCCAGCAGCTTGACCGTGGCTACCGGGGAGCTGTTTTTT. Translating gives CASSLTVATGELFF.